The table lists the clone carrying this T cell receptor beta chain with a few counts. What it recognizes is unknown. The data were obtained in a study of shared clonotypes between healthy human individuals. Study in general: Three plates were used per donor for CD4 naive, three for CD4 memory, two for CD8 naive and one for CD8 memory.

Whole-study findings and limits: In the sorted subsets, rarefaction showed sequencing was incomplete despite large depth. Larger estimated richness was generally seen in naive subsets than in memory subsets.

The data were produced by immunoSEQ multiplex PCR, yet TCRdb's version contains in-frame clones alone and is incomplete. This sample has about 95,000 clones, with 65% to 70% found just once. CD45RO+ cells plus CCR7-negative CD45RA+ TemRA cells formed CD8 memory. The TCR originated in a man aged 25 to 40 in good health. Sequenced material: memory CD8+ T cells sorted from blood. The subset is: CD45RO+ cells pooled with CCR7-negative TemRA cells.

CDR3 protein: CASSLVGDYGYTF. Here the CDR3 DNA reads TGTGCCAGCAGCTTAGTCGGGGACTATGGCTACACCTTC. This rearrangement joins TRBV11-2 to TRBJ1-2; D unclear. Germline V gene sequence: CDR1 SGHAT, CDR2 FQNNGV. The CDR3 loop spans 13 amino acids. Trimming took 1 base from V and 3 from J, leaving 6 bases between them.